This T cell receptor beta chain was identified during a study of blood T cell repertoires in COVID-19. The overall study: Sites across the United States, Italy and Spain contributed samples from acute and convalescent COVID-19. T cells, B-cell-depleted T cells, or PBMCs supplied cDNA or gDNA.

This CDR3 comprises 17 residues. Trimming removed 0 bases at V and 1 base at J, with 15 bases between. Germline values: CDR1 LGHDT, CDR2 YNNKEL (reference sequence). Per the original data handling: Amplification of reference gene primers provided the estimated nucleated cell counts. Method: immunoSEQ multiplex PCR; TCRdb's copy keeps in-frame clones and lacks some. V and J calls and clone size come straight from that table; D and trimming were deduced from the DNA. The table shows roughly 150,000 clones, with 83% occurring only once. Sample: peripheral blood. The rearrangement uses TRBV3-1 (or the pseudogene TRBV3-2) and TRBJ1-1; no clear D gene. This clonotype was obtained from a woman older than 75 with acute or convalescent COVID-19. The CDR3 loop reads CASSQDRLRRSNTEAFF. Written as DNA, the CDR3 is TGTGCCAGCAGCCAAGATCGCCTTAGGCGGTCGAACACTGAAGCTTTCTTT.